This record looks at one T cell receptor (beta chain) sequence and its context. Every isolated RNA sample was fully reverse transcribed, so sequencing captured expressed TCRB transcripts. Measured with immunoSEQ multiplex PCR; TCRdb has only the in-frame clones, and not every one. The sample carries fewer than 900,000 clones, roughly a sixth recorded once. CDR1 is MDHEN and CDR2 is SYDVKM in the germline V gene. Trimming took 6 bases from V and 3 from J; bases not matched to a gene: 7. CDR3 length equals 15 residues. These data originate in a study of beta chain features in type 1 diabetes. This sequence originates from a woman in her late teens or twenties in good health. The chain employs TRBV28 and TRBJ2-5; 10 positions agree with TRBD1. The sample consisted of naive CD4+ T cells from blood. In DNA form, the CDR3 reads TGTGCCAGCAGCTCAACCGGGACAGGGGAAGAGACCCAGTACTTC. Protein sequence: CASSSTGTGEETQYF.